The rows below give T cell receptor beta chains drawn from one sample of a study of metastatic and nonmetastatic thyroid tumors. TCRdb reanalyzed the PCR reads with MiXCR. This sample has around 20,000 clones, with around a sixth found just once. Sample: blood. The receptors were gathered from a male donor with papillary thyroid cancer or a benign thyroid nodule (not recorded which). Some clones in this sample may be carry-over from other donors' samples. Each CDR3 is given with its conserved first and last residue. The order of the fields is clone size, J gene, V gene, D gene, CDR3 protein, CDR3 DNA. The D gene is left open where the match is weak. Rows give clone size only sometimes, using once, few, many, or a class for an expanded clone.

- TRBJ2-6 TRBV19 - CASSNLRSSGANVLTF TGTGCCAGTAGTAACTTAAGAAGCTCTGGGGCCAACGTCCTGACTTTC
- TRBJ1-1 TRBV6-2/TRBV6-3 - CASSYGTQRSRTEAFF TGTGCCAGCAGTTATGGGACACAGCGGTCCCGTACTGAAGCTTTCTTT
- TRBJ1-2 TRBV7-8 TRBD1 CASSKGARGISNYGYTF TGTGCCAGCAGCAAAGGGGCCAGGGGGATTTCTAACTATGGCTACACCTTC
many TRBJ2-7 TRBV10-3 TRBD2 CATRTSGSGEQYF TGTGCCACGAGGACTAGCGGGAGTGGCGAGCAGTACTTC
many TRBJ2-7 TRBV28 - CASRDKPRYEQYF TGTGCCAGCAGGGACAAACCCCGATACGAGCAGTACTTC
many TRBJ2-3 TRBV19 TRBD1 CASRTRGTGESTDTQYF TGTGCCAGTAGAACCCGGGGGACAGGCGAAAGCACAGATACGCAGTATTTT
- TRBJ1-2 TRBV7-2 TRBD1 CASSPAGTGVYGYTF TGTGCCAGCAGCCCGGCCGGGACAGGGGTCTATGGCTACACCTTC
many TRBJ2-7 TRBV7-2 TRBD2 CASSPSVGGRGYEQYF TGTGCCAGCAGCCCATCAGTCGGCGGGAGGGGGTACGAGCAGTACTTC
many TRBJ2-6 TRBV29-1 - CSGISGANVLTF TGCAGCGGAATTAGTGGGGCCAACGTCCTGACTTTC
many TRBJ2-3 TRBV9 TRBD2 CASSVAHGGRSTDTQYF TGTGCCAGCAGCGTAGCCCACGGGGGGAGAAGCACAGATACGCAGTATTTT
many TRBJ2-7 TRBV12-3/TRBV12-4 - CASSLWGGSDEQYF TGTGCCAGCAGTTTATGGGGAGGCTCCGACGAGCAGTACTTC
many TRBJ2-3 TRBV20-1 TRBD2 CSASNPSGSGDTQYF TGCAGTGCTAGTAATCCGAGCGGGAGTGGAGATACGCAGTATTTT
many TRBJ2-7 TRBV20-1 TRBD2 CSASNPTSGDEQYF TGCAGTGCTAGTAATCCCACTAGCGGAGACGAGCAGTACTTC
many TRBJ2-7 TRBV7-9 - CASSLGGGEQYF TGTGCCAGCAGCTTAGGAGGTGGAGAGCAGTACTTC
many TRBJ1-1 TRBV19 - CASSRFNTEAFF TGTGCCAGTTCCCGGTTCAACACTGAAGCTTTCTTT
many TRBJ2-7 TRBV9 - CASSVESDSLYEQYF TGTGCCAGCAGCGTCGAATCAGACTCACTCTACGAGCAGTACTTC
few TRBJ2-2 TRBV30 TRBD1 CAWSPRGLHAGELFF TGTGCCTGGAGCCCGAGGGGGCTACACGCCGGGGAGCTGTTTTTT
many TRBJ1-4 TRBV28 TRBD1 CASSLDREKLFF TGTGCCAGCAGTTTGGACAGGGAAAAACTGTTTTTT
- TRBJ1-2 TRBV6-9 - CASSYGAVGMGGYGYTF TGTGCCAGCAGTTATGGGGCGGTGGGGATGGGAGGGTATGGCTACACCTTC
many TRBJ2-3 TRBV10-1 - CASSPASSDTQYF TGCGCCAGCAGTCCGGCTAGCTCAGATACGCAGTATTTT
- TRBJ2-3 TRBV5-1 - CASSLGSHHLVNTQYF TGCGCCAGCAGCTTGGGCAGTCACCACCTAGTGAATACGCAGTATTTT
many TRBJ2-7 TRBV19 - CASSFREPYEQYF TGTGCCAGTAGTTTCCGGGAACCCTACGAGCAGTACTTC
many TRBJ1-3 TRBV20-1 TRBD1 CSAARDSGNTIYF TGCAGTGCAGCCCGGGACAGTGGAAACACCATATATTTT
many TRBJ2-1 TRBV19 - CASRHYSYNEQFF TGTGCCAGTAGACACTACTCCTACAATGAGCAGTTCTTC
many TRBJ2-3 TRBV5-6 - CASSNTDTQYF TGTGCCAGCTCGAACACAGATACGCAGTATTTT
many TRBJ1-5 TRBV28 - CASKGGTPSNQPQHF TGTGCCAGCAAAGGGGGGACACCTAGCAATCAGCCCCAGCATTTT
many TRBJ2-6 TRBV10-3 TRBD2 CAIMGGAGANVLTF TGTGCCATCATGGGGGGGGCTGGGGCCAACGTCCTGACTTTC
many TRBJ2-7 TRBV19 - CASSGRTAGQYSYEQYF TGTGCCAGTAGCGGCCGAACTGCGGGTCAATACTCCTACGAGCAGTACTTC
many TRBJ2-7 TRBV7-8 TRBD1 CASSADRGNEQYF TGTGCCAGCAGCGCGGACAGGGGGAACGAGCAGTACTTC
many TRBJ2-3 TRBV19 - CASRWRRSSTDTQYF TGTGCCAGTAGGTGGCGACGGAGCAGCACAGATACGCAGTATTTT
many TRBJ2-1 TRBV9 - CASSDRTAKNHNEQFF TGTGCCAGCAGCGACAGGACAGCCAAAAACCACAATGAGCAGTTCTTC
many TRBJ2-4 TRBV28 TRBD2 CASSLASGGAKNIQYF TGTGCCAGCAGTTTAGCTAGCGGAGGAGCCAAAAACATTCAGTACTTC
many TRBJ2-1 TRBV5-4 TRBD2 CASRSTSGRYNEQFF TGTGCCAGCAGATCGACTAGCGGGAGATACAATGAGCAGTTCTTC
- TRBJ2-7 TRBV3-1 - CASSQGSGPYEQYF TGTGCCAGCAGCCAAGGGTCGGGTCCCTACGAGCAGTACTTC
- TRBJ1-1 TRBV11-3 - CASSLRGMSTEAFF TGTGCCAGCAGCTTGCGGGGGATGAGCACTGAAGCTTTCTTT
- TRBJ1-2 TRBV5-4 - CASGVTGYNYGYTF TGTGCCAGCGGAGTTACAGGGTACAACTATGGCTACACCTTC
medium-sized TRBJ1-2 TRBV4-2 - CASSHWGNGYTF TGTGCCAGCAGCCATTGGGGGAATGGCTACACCTTC
- TRBJ2-7 TRBV20-1 TRBD2 CSPLRGDYEQYF TGCAGTCCCCTACGGGGGGACTACGAGCAGTACTTC
many TRBJ2-3 TRBV12-3/TRBV12-4 - CASRRRPLYTDTQYF TGTGCCAGCAGGCGGCGGCCCTTATACACAGATACGCAGTATTTT
once TRBJ1-5 TRBV20-1 TRBD1 CSARQGGNQPQHF TGCAGTGCCCGACAGGGAGGCAATCAGCCCCAGCATTTT
many TRBJ2-3 TRBV20-1 TRBD1 CSARLDRVGTDTQYF TGCAGTGCTAGATTGGACAGGGTGGGCACAGATACGCAGTATTTT
- TRBJ2-6 TRBV6-4 TRBD1 CARSGQGAGANVLTF TGTGCCAGAAGTGGCCAGGGGGCTGGGGCCAACGTCCTGACTTTC
- TRBJ2-5 TRBV7-8 - CASSFLAYQETQYF TGTGCCAGCAGCTTTCTAGCGTATCAAGAGACCCAGTACTTC
many TRBJ2-3 TRBV28 TRBD1 CASSLGQGNTLTDTQYF TGTGCCAGCAGTTTAGGACAGGGTAATACCCTCACAGATACGCAGTATTTT
- TRBJ2-7 TRBV11-2 - CASSLGYYEQYF TGTGCCAGCAGCTTAGGCTACTACGAGCAGTACTTC
many TRBJ1-3 TRBV29-1 - CSVSIYSGNTIYF TGCAGCGTTTCCATCTACTCTGGAAACACCATATATTTT
many TRBJ2-7 TRBV28 - CASSLAAGSRSSYEQYF TGTGCCAGCAGCTTGGCCGCCGGGAGCAGGAGCTCCTACGAGCAGTACTTC
many TRBJ1-2 TRBV6-1 - CASSYLTQTNYGYTF TGTGCCAGCAGTTATTTGACCCAAACTAACTATGGCTACACCTTC
many TRBJ1-1 TRBV27 - CASSLGQGNTEAFF TGTGCCAGCAGTTTGGGCCAGGGGAACACTGAAGCTTTCTTT
- TRBJ2-7 TRBV5-4 - CASSFGRLPYEQYF TGTGCCAGCAGCTTTGGGCGGTTACCTTACGAGCAGTACTTC
many TRBJ2-1 TRBV7-3 TRBD1 CASSPGSGGNEQFF TGTGCCAGCAGCCCGGGGTCAGGGGGCAATGAGCAGTTCTTC
many TRBJ2-7 TRBV19 - CASSIGGGYEQYF TGTGCCAGTAGTATCGGGGGAGGTTACGAGCAGTACTTC
many TRBJ2-5 TRBV28 TRBD2 CASSWTRETQYF TGTGCCAGCAGTTGGACTAGGGAGACCCAGTACTTC